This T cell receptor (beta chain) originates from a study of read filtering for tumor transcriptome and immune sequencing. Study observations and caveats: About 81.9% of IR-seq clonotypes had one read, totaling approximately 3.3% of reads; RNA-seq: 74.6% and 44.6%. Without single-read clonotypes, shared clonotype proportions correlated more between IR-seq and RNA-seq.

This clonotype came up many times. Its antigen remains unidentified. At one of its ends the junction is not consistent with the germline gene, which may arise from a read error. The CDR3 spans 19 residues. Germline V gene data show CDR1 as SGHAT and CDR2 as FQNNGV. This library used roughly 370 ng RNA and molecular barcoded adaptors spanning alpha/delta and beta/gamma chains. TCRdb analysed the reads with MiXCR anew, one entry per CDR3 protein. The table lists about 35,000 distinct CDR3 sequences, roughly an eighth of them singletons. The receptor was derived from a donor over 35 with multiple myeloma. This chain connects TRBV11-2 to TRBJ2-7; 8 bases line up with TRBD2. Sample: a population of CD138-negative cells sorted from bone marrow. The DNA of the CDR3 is TGTGCCAGCAGCCCCATAATCCCCCGGGGGGGCGGGAGCTCCCACGAGCAGTACTTC. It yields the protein CASSPIIPRGGGSSHEQYF.